This entry features one T cell receptor (beta chain) sequence. From germline, CDR1 is GTSNPN and CDR2 SVGIG (reference sequence). Unmatched junction bases numbered 5, after V lost 2 bases and J lost 11 bases. CDR3 length equals 11 residues. The data are from a study of control samples from healthy donors and cancer patients. The assay was immunoSEQ multiplex PCR, and TCRdb's table has in-frame clones only and misses some. The table records some 100,000 clones, roughly 91% of them present only once. This clonotype was obtained from a man aged 30-40 years in good health. Sequencing input: blood. This chain joins TRBV30 and TRBJ1-1; TRBD1 matches at 7 bases. The CDR3 loop reads CAWSNGGQAFF. CDR3 bases: TGTGCCTGGAGTAATGGGGGACAGGCTTTCTTT.